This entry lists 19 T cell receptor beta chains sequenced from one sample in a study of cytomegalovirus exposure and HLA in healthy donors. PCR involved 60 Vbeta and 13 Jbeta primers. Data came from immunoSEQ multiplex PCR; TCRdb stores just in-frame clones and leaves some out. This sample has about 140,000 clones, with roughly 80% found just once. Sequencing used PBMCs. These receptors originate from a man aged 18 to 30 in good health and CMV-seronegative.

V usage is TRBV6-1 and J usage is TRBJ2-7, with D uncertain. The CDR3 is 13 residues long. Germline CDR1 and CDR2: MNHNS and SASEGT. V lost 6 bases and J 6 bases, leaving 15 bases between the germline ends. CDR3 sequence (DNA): TGTGCCAGCAGCGCCACTCTTTTATTCGAGCAGTACTTC. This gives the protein CASSATLLFEQYF.

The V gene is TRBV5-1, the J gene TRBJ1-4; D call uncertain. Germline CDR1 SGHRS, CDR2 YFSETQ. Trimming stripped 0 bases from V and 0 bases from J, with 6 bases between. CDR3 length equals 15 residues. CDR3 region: CASSLGDPTNEKLFF. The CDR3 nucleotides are TGCGCCAGCAGCTTGGGCGATCCAACTAATGAAAAACTGTTTTTT.

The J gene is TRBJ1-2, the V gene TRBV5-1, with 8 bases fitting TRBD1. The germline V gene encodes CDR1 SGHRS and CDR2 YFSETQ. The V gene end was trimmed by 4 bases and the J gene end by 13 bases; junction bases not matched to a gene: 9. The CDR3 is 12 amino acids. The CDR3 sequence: CASSGDRGGGTF. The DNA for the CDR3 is TGCGCCAGCAGCGGCGACAGGGGTGGTGGCACCTTC.

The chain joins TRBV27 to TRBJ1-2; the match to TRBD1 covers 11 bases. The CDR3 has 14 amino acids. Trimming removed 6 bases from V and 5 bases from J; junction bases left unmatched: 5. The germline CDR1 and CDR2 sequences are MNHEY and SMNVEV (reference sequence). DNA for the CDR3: TGTGCCAGCAGCCAGGACAGGGGGCAGTATGGCTACACCTTC. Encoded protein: CASSQDRGQYGYTF.

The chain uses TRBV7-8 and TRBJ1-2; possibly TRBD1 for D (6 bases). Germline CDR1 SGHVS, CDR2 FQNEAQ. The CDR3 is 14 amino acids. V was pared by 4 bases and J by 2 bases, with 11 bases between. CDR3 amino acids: CASSWDTTNYGYTF. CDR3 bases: TGTGCCAGCAGCTGGGACACTACCAACTATGGCTACACCTTC.

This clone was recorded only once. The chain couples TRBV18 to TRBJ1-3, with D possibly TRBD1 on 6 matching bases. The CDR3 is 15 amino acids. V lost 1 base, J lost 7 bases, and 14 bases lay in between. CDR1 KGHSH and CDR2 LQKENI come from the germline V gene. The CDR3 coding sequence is TGTGCCAGCTCACCACGAAGGGACACCCCCAACACCATATATTTT. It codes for CASSPRRDTPNTIYF. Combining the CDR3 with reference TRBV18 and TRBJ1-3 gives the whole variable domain NAGVMQNPRHLVRRRGQEARLRCSPMKGHSHVYWYRQLPEEGLKFMVYLQKENIIDESGMPKERFSAEFPKEGPSILRIQQVVRGDSAAYFCASSPRRDTPNTIYFGEGSWLTVV.

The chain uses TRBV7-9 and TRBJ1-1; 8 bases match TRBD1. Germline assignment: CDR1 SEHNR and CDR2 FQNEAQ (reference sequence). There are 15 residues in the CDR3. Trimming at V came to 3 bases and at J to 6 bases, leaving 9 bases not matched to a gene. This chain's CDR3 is CASSFPGGMSAEAFF. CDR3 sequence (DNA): TGTGCCAGCAGCTTCCCAGGGGGCATGAGCGCTGAAGCTTTCTTT.

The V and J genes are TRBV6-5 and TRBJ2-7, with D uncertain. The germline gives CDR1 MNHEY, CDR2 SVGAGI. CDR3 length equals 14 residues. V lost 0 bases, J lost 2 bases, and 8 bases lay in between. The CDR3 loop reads CASSYSPFAYEQYF. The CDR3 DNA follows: TGTGCCAGCAGTTACTCCCCTTTTGCCTACGAGCAGTACTTC.

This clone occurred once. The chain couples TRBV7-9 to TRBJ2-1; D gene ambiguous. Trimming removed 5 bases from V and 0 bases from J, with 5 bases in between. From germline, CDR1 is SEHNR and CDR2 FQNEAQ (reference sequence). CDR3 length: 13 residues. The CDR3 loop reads CASSPISYNEQFF. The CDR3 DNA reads TGTGCCAGCAGCCCAATCTCCTACAATGAGCAGTTCTTC.

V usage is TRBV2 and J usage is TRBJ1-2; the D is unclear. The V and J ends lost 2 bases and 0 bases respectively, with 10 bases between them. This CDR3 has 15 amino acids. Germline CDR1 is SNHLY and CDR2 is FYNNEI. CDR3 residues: CASSESTIANYGYTF. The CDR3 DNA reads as TGTGCCAGCAGTGAATCTACCATAGCTAACTATGGCTACACCTTC.

The CDR3 here is CASSEPGVNYGYTF. The CDR3 nucleotides read TGTGCCAGCAGTGAACCAGGGGTAAACTATGGCTACACCTTC. The chain combines TRBV25-1 with TRBJ1-2; tentative D call: TRBD1 (6 bases). V was clipped by 2 bases and J by 2 bases, with 9 bases between them. Germline assignment: CDR1 MGHDK and CDR2 SYGVNS. The CDR3 spans 14 residues.

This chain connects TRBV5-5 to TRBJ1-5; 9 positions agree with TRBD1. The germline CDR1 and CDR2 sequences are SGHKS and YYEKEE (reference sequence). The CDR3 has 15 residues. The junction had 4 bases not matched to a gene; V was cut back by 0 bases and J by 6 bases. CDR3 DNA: TGTGCCAGCAGCTTGGTGACAGGGGGTGGTCAGCCCCAGCATTTT. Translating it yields CASSLVTGGGQPQHF.

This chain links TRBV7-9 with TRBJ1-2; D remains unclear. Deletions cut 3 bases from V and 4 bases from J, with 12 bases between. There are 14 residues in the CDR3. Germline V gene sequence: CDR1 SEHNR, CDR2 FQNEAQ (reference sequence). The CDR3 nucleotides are TGTGCCAGCAGCTTGGAAGAGACATCCTATGGCTACACCTTC. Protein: CASSLEETSYGYTF.

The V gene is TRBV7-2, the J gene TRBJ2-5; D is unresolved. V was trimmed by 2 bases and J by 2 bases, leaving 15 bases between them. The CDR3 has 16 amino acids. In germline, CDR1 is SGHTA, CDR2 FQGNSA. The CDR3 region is CASSLKQQPPQETQYF. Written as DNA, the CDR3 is TGTGCCAGCAGCTTAAAACAACAGCCCCCACAAGAGACCCAGTACTTC.

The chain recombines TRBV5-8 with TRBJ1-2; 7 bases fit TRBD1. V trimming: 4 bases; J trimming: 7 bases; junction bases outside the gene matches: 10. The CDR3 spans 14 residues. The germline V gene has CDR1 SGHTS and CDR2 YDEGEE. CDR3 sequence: CASSLEHRGVGYTF. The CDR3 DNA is TGTGCCAGCAGCCTCGAGCACAGGGGAGTTGGCTACACCTTC.

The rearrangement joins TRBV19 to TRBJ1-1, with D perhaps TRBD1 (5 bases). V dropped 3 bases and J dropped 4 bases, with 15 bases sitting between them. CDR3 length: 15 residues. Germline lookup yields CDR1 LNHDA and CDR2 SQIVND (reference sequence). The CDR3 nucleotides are TGTGCCAGTAGTATCCGGGTCTCCAGGGTCACTGAAGCTTTCTTT. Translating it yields CASSIRVSRVTEAFF.

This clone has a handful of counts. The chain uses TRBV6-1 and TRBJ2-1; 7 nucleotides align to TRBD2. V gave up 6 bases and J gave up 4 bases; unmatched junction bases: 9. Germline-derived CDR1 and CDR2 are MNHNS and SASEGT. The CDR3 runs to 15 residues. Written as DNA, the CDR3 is TGTGCCAGCAGCGGGCTAGCGGCCGTATACAATGAGCAGTTCTTC. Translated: CASSGLAAVYNEQFF.

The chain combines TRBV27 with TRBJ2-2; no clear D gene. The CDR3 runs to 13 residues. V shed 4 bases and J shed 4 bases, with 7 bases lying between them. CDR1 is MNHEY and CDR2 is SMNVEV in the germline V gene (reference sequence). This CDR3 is CASSSHSTGELFF. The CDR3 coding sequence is TGTGCCAGCAGTTCCCACAGCACCGGGGAGCTGTTTTTT.

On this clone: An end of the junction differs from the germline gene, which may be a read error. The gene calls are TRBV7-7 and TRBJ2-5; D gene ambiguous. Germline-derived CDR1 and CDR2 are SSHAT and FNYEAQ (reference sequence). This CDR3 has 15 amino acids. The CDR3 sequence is CASSRKRHLQETQYF. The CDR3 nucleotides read TGTGCTAGCAGCCGGAAAAGACATCTTCAAGAGACCCAGTACTTC.